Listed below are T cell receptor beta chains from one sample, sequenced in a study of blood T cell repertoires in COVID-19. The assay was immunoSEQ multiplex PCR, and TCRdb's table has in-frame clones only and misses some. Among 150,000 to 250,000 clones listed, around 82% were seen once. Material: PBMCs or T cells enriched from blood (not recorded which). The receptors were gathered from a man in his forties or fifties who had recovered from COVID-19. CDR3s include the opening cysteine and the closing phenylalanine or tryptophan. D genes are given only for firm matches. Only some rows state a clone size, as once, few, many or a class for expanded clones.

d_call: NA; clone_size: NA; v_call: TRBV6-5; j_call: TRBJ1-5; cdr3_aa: CASSKQGRRQPQHF; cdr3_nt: TGTGCCAGCAGTAAACAGGGAAGGAGACAGCCCCAGCATTTT
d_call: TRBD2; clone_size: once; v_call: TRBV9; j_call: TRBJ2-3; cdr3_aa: CASSVLGLAADTQYF; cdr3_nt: TGTGCCAGCAGCGTACTCGGACTAGCGGCAGATACGCAGTATTTT
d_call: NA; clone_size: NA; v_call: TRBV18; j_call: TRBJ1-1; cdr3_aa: CASSPNAGLDTEAFF; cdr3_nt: TGTGCCAGCTCACCAAACGCGGGTTTGGACACTGAAGCTTTCTTT
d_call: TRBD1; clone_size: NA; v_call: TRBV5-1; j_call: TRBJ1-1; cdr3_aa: CASSSQAQGSNTEAFF; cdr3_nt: TGCGCCAGCAGCTCTCAAGCACAGGGGTCGAACACTGAAGCTTTCTTT
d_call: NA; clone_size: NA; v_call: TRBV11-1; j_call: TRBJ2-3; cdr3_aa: CASTWATGTDTQYF; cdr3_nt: TGTGCCAGCACCTGGGCTACGGGCACAGATACGCAGTATTTT
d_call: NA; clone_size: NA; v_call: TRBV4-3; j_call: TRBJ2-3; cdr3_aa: CASSQDHPGYGDTQYF; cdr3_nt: TGCGCCAGCAGCCAAGATCATCCGGGGTATGGAGATACGCAGTATTTT
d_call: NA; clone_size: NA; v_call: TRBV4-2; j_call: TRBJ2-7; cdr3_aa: CASSPSEAGSQYEQYF; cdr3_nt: TGTGCCAGCAGCCCCTCCGAGGCCGGGAGCCAGTACGAGCAGTACTTC
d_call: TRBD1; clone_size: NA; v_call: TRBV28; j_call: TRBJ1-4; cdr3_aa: CASSLQGAGEKLFF; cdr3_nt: TGTGCCAGCAGTTTACAGGGGGCCGGTGAAAAACTGTTTTTT
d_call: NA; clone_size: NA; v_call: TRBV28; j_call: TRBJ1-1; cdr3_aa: CASSLPSYTEAFF; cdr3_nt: TGTGCCAGCAGCCTCCCGAGCTACACTGAAGCTTTCTTT
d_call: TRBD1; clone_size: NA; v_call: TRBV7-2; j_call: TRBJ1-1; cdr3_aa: CASSLSPDRVNEAFF; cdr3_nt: TGTGCCAGCAGCTTATCGCCGGACAGGGTCAACGAAGCTTTCTTT
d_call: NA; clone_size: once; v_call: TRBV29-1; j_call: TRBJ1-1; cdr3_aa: CSVRVNTEAFF; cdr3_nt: TGCAGCGTCCGGGTGAACACTGAAGCTTTCTTT
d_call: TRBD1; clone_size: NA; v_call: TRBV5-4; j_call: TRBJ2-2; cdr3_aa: CASSLDRGRTGELFF; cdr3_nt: TGTGCCAGCAGCTTGGACAGGGGAAGAACCGGGGAGCTGTTTTTT
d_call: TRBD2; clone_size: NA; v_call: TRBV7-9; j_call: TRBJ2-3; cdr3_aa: CARSERGSGTDTQYF; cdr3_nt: TGTGCCCGCTCCGAGCGGGGGAGTGGCACAGATACGCAGTATTTT
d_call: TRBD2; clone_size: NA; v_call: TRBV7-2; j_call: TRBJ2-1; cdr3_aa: CASSLVASGYNEQFF; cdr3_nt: TGTGCCAGCAGCTTAGTGGCTAGCGGATACAATGAGCAGTTCTTC
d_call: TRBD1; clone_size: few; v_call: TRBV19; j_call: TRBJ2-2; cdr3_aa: CASRRDRLIGELFF; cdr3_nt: TGTGCCAGCCGCCGGGACAGACTAATCGGGGAGCTGTTTTTT
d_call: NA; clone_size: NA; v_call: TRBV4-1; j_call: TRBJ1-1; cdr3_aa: CASSQTETRNTEAFF; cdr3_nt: TGCGCCAGCAGCCAAACAGAGACAAGGAACACTGAAGCTTTCTTT
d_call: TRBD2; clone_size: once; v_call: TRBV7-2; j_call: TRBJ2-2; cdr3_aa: CASSSGGSAGELFF; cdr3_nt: TGTGCCAGCAGCTCGGGGGGGAGCGCCGGGGAGCTGTTTTTT
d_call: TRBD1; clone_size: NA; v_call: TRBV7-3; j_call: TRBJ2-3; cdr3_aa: CASSRGQGALSTQYF; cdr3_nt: TGTGCCAGCAGCAGGGGACAGGGGGCGCTCAGTACGCAGTATTTT
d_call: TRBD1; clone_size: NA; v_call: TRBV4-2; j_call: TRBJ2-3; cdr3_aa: CASSRYKQGAQDTQYF; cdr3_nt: TGTGCCAGCAGCCGGTACAAACAGGGGGCGCAAGATACGCAGTATTTT
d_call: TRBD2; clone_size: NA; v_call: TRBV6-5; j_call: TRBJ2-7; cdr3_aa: CASSYSGGRATHEQYF; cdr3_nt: TGTGCCAGCAGTTACTCGGGCGGGAGGGCCACCCACGAGCAGTACTTC
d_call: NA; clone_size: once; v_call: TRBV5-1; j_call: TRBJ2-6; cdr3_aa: CASSLGGLGANVLTF; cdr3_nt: TGCGCCAGCAGCTTGGGGGGCCTCGGGGCCAACGTCCTGACTTTC
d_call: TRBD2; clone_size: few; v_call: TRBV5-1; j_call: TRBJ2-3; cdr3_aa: CASSIGLAGGNTQYF; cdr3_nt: TGCGCCAGCAGCATTGGACTAGCGGGAGGTAATACGCAGTATTTT
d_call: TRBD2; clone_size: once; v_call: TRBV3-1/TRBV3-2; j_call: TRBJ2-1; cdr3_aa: CASTPGGGGSYNEQFF; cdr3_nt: TGTGCCAGCACTCCCGGGGGGGGCGGCTCCTACAATGAGCAGTTCTTC
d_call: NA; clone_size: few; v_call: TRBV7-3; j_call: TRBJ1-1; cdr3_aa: CASSLSLQGEAFF; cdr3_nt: TGTGCCAGCAGCTTAAGTCTCCAGGGAGAAGCTTTCTTT
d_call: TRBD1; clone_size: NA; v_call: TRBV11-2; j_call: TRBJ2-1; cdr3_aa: CASSSWTGVSRNYNEQFF; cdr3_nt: TGTGCCAGCAGCTCTTGGACAGGGGTATCCAGAAACTACAATGAGCAGTTCTTC
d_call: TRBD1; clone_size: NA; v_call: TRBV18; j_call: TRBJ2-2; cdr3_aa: CAGLGQGANTGELFF; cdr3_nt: TGTGCCGGATTGGGACAGGGCGCGAACACCGGGGAGCTGTTTTTT
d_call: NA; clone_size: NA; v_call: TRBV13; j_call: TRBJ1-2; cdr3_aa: CASSLGTRGYTF; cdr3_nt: TGTGCCAGCAGCTTAGGGACACGGGGCTACACCTTC
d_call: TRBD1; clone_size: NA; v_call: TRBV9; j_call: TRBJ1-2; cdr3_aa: CASSVGGQGRNYGYTF; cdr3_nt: TGTGCCAGCAGCGTAGGGGGACAGGGGAGAAACTATGGCTACACCTTC
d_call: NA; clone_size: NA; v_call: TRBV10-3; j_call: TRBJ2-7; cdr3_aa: CAISDSSKGRFEQYF; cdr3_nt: TGTGCCATCAGTGACAGCTCTAAGGGGCGTTTCGAGCAGTACTTC
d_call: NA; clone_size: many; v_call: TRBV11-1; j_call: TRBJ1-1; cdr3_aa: CASSLARELTTEAFF; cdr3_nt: TGTGCCAGCAGCTTAGCCCGAGAATTAACCACTGAAGCTTTCTTT